This T cell receptor (beta chain) was identified in a study of blood T cell repertoires in COVID-19. For the study at large: Both acute and convalescent COVID-19 samples were obtained from the United States, Italy and Spain.

Participant ages covered roughly 18 to 89 years across about 25 US areas. Clinical history as reported by participants underpinned cohort assignment. Each recovered donor of Cohort 3 presented with two negative PCRs, clearance, or symptom resolution. Sequencing was performed with immunoSEQ multiplex PCR; in TCRdb, only in-frame clones are kept and a portion is missing. The sample lists 310,000 or so clones; roughly 85% were seen once. The source of this sequence is a woman in her thirties who had recovered from COVID-19. Input material: PBMCs or T cells enriched from blood (not recorded which).

CDR3 in DNA: TGTGCCAGCAGCCCGGACAGGGCCGGCCGGGGCTACACCTTC. This encodes CASSPDRAGRGYTF. The chain has TRBV11-1 and TRBJ1-2; 8 nucleotides align to TRBD1. Germline CDR1 SGHAT, CDR2 FQDESV (reference sequence). There are 14 residues in the CDR3. J lost 8 bases, V lost 5 bases, and 10 bases had no gene match.